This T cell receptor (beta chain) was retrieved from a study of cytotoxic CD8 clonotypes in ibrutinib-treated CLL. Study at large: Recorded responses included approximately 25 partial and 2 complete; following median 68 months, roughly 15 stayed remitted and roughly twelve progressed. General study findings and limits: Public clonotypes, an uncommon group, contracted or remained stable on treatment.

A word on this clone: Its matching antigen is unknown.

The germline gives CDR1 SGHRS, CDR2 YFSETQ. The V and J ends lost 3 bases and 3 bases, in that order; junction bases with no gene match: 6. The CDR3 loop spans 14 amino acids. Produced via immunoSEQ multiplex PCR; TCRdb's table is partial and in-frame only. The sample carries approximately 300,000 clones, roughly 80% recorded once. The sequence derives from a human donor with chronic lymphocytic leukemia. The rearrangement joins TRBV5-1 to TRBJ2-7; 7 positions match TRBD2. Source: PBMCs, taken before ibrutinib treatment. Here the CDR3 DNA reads TGCGCCAGCAGCTCCGGGTCGGGGGGCTACGAGCAGTACTTC. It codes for CASSSGSGGYEQYF.